The clone carrying this T cell receptor (beta chain) was seen a handful of times. The antigen remains unidentified. There are 14 residues in the CDR3. Per germline, CDR1 MNHEY and CDR2 SVGAGI. Deletions cut 6 bases from V and 0 bases from J, with 9 bases between. The sample is drawn from a study of cytomegalovirus exposure and HLA in healthy donors. About the study: Prior work identified about 120 million unique TCR beta sequences in 150 million to 200 million T cells. Whole-study findings and limits: Among TCR beta chains, those listed as cytomegalovirus-associated numbered more than 150. There were several of the most significant clusters that appeared linked to common viral pathogens in a later analysis.

PCR used 60 Vbeta primers and 13 Jbeta primers. Profiling relied on immunoSEQ multiplex PCR, and the TCRdb table lists in-frame clones only, not all of them. The profile shows roughly 120,000 clones, over 15% of them singletons. This TCR was recovered from a woman aged 18 to 35 in good health and CMV-seronegative. The specimen was PBMCs. This chain uses TRBV6-5 with TRBJ1-5, with D uncertain. In nucleotides, the CDR3 is TGTGCCAGCAGCCCGAGTTATAGCAATCAGCCCCAGCATTTT. Translating gives CASSPSYSNQPQHF.